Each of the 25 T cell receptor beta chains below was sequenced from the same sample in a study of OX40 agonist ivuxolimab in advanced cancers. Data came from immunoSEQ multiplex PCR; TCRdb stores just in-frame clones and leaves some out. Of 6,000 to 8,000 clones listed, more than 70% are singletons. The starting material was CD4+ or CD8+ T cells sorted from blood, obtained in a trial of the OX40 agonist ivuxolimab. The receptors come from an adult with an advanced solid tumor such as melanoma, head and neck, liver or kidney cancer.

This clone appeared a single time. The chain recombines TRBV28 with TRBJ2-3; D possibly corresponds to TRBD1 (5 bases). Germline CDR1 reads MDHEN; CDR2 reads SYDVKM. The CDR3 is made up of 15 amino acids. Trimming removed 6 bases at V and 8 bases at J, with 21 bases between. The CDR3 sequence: CASRHLLGGASTQYF. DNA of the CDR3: TGTGCCAGCAGGCACTTACTCGGTGGGGCTTCTACGCAGTATTTT.

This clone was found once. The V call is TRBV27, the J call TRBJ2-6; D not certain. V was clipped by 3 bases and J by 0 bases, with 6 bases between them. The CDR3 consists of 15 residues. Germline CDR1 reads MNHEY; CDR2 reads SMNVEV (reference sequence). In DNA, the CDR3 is TGTGCCAGCAGTTTGTCGAGCTCTGGGGCCAACGTCCTGACTTTC. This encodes CASSLSSSGANVLTF.

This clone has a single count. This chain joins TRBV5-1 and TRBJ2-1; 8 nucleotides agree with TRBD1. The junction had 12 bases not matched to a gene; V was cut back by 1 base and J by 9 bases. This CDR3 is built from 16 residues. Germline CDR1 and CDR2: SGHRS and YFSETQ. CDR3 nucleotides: TGCGCCAGCAGCTTGATTCCGGGACAGGAGGGCGGTGAGCAGTTCTTC. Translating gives CASSLIPGQEGGEQFF.

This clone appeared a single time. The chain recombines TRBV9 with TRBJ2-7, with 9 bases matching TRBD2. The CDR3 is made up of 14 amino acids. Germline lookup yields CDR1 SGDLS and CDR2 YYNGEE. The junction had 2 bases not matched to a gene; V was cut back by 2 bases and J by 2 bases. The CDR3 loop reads CASSVGGRAYEQYF. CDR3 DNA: TGTGCCAGCAGCGTCGGCGGGAGGGCCTACGAGCAGTACTTC.

The CDR3 protein is CASSHILETTESTEAFF. CDR3 DNA: TGTGCCAGCAGCCATATATTAGAGACGACCGAGAGCACTGAAGCTTTCTTT. The rearrangement joins TRBV5-6 to TRBJ1-1, with D unclear. The germline gives CDR1 SGHDT, CDR2 YYEEEE. The CDR3 consists of 17 residues. Between the trimmed V and J ends, which lost 4 bases and 4 bases, there was a span of 23 bases.

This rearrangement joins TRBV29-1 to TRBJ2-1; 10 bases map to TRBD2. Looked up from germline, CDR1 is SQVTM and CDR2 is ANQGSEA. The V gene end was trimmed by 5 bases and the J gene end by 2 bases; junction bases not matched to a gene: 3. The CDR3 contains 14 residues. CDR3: CSVQREGTYNEQFF. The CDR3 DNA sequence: TGCAGCGTTCAGCGGGAGGGAACCTACAATGAGCAGTTCTTC.

CDR3 amino acids: CASSPPDRVYSYEQYF. The DNA for the CDR3 is TGTGCCAGCTCACCCCCGGACAGGGTTTATTCCTACGAGCAGTACTTC. The chain couples TRBV18 to TRBJ2-7; 8 bases map to TRBD1. CDR1 and CDR2 from the germline V gene are KGHSH and LQKENI. Trimming cost V 3 bases and J 1 base; bases outside gene matches: 8. CDR3 length equals 16 residues.

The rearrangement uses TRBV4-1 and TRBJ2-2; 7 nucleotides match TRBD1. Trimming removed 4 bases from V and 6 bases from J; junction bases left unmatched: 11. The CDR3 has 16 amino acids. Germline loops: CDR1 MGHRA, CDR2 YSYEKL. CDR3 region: CASSPPAQGESGELFF. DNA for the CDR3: TGCGCCAGCAGCCCCCCCGCGCAGGGGGAATCCGGGGAGCTGTTTTTT.

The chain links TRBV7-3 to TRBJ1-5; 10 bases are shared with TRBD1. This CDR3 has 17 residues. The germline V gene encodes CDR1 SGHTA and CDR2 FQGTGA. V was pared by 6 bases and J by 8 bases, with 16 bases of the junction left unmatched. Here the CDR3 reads CASSPGTGVPRLEPQHF. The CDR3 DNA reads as TGTGCCAGCAGTCCCGGGACAGGGGTCCCCCGCTTGGAGCCCCAGCATTTT.

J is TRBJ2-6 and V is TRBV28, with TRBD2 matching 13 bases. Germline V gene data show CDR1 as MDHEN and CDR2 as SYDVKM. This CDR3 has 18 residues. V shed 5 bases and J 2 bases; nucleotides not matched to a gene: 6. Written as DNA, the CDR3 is TGTGCCAGCAGTCTCACTAGCGGGAGGGCCGCTGGGGCCAACGTCCTGACTTTC. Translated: CASSLTSGRAAGANVLTF.

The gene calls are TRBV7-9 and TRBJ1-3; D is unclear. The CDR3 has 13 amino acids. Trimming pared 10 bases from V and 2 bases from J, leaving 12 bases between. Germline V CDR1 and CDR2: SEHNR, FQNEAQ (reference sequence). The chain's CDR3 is CATNDKTGNTIYF. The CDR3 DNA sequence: TGTGCCACCAATGACAAAACTGGAAACACCATATATTTT.

The CDR3 sequence: CASSFNRRTGELFF. The CDR3 DNA reads as TGTGCCAGCAGCTTTAATCGGAGGACCGGGGAGCTGTTTTTT. The V call is TRBV5-8, the J call TRBJ2-2; D is perhaps TRBD2 (5 bases). Trimming removed 2 bases at V and 5 bases at J, with 10 bases between. The CDR3 has 14 residues. Germline assignment: CDR1 SGHTS and CDR2 YDEGEE.

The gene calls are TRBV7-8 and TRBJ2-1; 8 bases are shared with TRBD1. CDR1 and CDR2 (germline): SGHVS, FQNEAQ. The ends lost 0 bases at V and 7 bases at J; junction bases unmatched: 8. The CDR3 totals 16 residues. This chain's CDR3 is CASSLARQGARNEQFF. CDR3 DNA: TGTGCCAGCAGCTTAGCGCGGCAGGGGGCGAGGAATGAGCAGTTCTTC.

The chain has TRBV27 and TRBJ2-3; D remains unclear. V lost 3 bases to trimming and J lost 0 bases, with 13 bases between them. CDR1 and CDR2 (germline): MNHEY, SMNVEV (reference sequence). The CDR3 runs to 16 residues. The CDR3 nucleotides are TGTGCCAGCAGTTTCCTGACGAGGACCAGCACAGATACGCAGTATTTT. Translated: CASSFLTRTSTDTQYF.

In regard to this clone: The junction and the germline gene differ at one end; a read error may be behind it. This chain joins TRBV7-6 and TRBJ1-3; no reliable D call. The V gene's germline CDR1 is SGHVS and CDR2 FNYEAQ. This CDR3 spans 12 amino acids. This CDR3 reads CASSLIGDTIYF. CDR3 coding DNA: TGTGCCAGCAGCTTAATTGGAGACACCATATATTTT.

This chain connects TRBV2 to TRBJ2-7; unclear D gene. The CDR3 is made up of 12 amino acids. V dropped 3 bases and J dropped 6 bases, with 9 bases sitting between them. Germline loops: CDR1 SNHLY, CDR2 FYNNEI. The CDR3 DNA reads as TGTGCCAGCAGTGATTACGGGCTCGAGCAGTACTTC. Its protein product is CASSDYGLEQYF.

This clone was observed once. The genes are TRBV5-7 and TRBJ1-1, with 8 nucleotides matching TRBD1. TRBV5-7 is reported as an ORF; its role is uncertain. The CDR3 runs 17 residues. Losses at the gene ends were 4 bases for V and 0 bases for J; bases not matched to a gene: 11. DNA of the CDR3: TGTGCCAGCAGCCCCTGGGGACAGGATAGAATGAACACTGAAGCTTTCTTT. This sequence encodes CASSPWGQDRMNTEAFF.

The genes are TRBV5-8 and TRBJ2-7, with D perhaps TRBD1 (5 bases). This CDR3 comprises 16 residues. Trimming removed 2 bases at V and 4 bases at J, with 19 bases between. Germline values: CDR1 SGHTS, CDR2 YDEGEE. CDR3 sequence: CASSFLLGAGKYEQYF. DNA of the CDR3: TGTGCCAGCAGCTTCCTGCTAGGGGCCGGAAAGTACGAGCAGTACTTC.

Written as DNA, the CDR3 is TGTGCCAGCAGCCCCCAGGAGACTAGGGACGAAGACGAGCAGTACTTC. This translates into CASSPQETRDEDEQYF. This chain links TRBV7-2 with TRBJ2-7; perhaps TRBD2 as D (6 bases). The CDR3 runs to 16 residues. The germline V and J ends were trimmed by 5 bases and 5 bases, with 22 bases remaining between them. Germline CDR1 SGHTA, CDR2 FQGNSA.

In nucleotides, the CDR3 is TGCAGCGCGGACAGGGGGCGAGATACGCAGTATTTT. It is translated as CSADRGRDTQYF. This chain joins TRBV29-1 and TRBJ2-3, with 11 positions matching TRBD1. The CDR3 is made up of 12 amino acids. The V and J ends lost 7 bases and 5 bases, in that order; junction bases with no gene match: 2. Germline V gene sequence: CDR1 SQVTM, CDR2 ANQGSEA.

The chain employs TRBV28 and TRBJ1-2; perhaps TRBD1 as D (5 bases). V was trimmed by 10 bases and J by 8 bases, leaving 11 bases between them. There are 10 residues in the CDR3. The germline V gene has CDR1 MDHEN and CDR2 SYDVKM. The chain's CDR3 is CATMGVGYTF. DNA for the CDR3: TGTGCCACCATGGGGGTCGGCTACACCTTC.

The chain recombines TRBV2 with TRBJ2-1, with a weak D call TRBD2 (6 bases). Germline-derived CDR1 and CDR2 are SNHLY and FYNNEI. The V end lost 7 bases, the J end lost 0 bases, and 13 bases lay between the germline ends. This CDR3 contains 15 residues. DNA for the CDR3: TGTGCCAGCAAGACGGGAGCCCCCTCCTACAATGAGCAGTTCTTC. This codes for CASKTGAPSYNEQFF.

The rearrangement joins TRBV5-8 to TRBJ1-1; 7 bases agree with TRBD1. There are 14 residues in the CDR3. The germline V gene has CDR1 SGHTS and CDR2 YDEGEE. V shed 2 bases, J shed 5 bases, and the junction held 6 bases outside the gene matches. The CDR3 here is CASSFVAGGTEAFF. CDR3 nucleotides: TGTGCCAGCAGCTTCGTCGCAGGGGGTACTGAAGCTTTCTTT.

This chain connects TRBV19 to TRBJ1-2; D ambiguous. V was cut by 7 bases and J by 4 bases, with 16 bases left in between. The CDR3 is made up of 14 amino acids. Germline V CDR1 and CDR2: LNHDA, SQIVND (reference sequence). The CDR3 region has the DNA TGTGCCAGTACCCCTTCCCTGGGGTCCTATGGCTACACCTTC. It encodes CASTPSLGSYGYTF.

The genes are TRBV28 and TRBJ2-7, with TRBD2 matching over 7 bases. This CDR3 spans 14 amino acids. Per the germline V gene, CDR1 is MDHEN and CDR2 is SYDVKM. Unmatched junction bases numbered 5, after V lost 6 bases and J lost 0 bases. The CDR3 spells CASRGDYNSYEQYF. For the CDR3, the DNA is TGTGCCAGCAGGGGGGACTATAACTCCTACGAGCAGTACTTC.